Reported below is one T cell receptor beta chain. This record belongs to a study of control samples from healthy donors and cancer patients. Clones were sequenced by immunoSEQ multiplex PCR, and TCRdb holds only the in-frame ones, with some missing. The table has about 270,000 clones, over 75% seen once. Looked up from germline, CDR1 is SGDLS and CDR2 is YYNGEE. The V and J ends lost 2 bases and 5 bases, in that order; junction bases with no gene match: 8. There are 15 residues in the CDR3. The J gene is TRBJ2-5, the V gene TRBV9; 8 positions match TRBD2. Sequencing used PBMCs. The clonotype comes from a woman aged 55 to 70 with lung cancer. The chain's CDR3 is CASSVMPGGRETQYF. The CDR3 DNA is TGTGCCAGCAGCGTTATGCCGGGGGGGCGGGAGACCCAGTACTTC.